This T cell receptor beta chain was documented in a study of T cells in Graves' hyperthyroidism and ophthalmopathy. Study summary: Once the initial diagnosis was made, peripheral blood was obtained before any treatment.

Findings and limits, study-wide: A model of 13 V-J features distinguished ophthalmopathy from stable hyperthyroidism.

Germline V gene lookup returns CDR1 MNHNS and CDR2 SASEGT. This CDR3 region has 13 residues. V lost 5 bases, J lost 3 bases, and 2 bases stayed unmatched. Ophthalmopathy cases met thresholds of Clinical Activity Score at least 3, NOSPECS grade at least 4 and duration under 3 months. Using roughly 9.4 ml of fresh peripheral blood, PBMCs were prepared. Amplified TCR beta CDR3 regions came from RNA transcripts. The HTBI primer set drove a first-round RT-PCR of the TCR CDR3. Via MiXCR, TCRdb re-called the multiplex PCR reads, giving one row per CDR3 protein. The sample carries more than 450,000 distinct CDR3 sequences, about 20% recorded once. On this clonotype: Its matching antigen is unknown.

The rearrangement uses TRBV6-1 and TRBJ1-1; TRBD1 aligns across 8 bases. This clonotype was sampled from a middle-aged man with Graves' ophthalmopathy. The specimen was blood. The CDR3 protein is CASSPGQDTEAFF. DNA for the CDR3: TGTGCCAGCAGTCCGGGACAGGACACTGAAGCTTTCTTT.